The 27 T cell receptor beta chains in this list originate from one sample, sequenced in a study of blood T cell repertoires in COVID-19. Here immunoSEQ multiplex PCR was the method, and the copy in TCRdb shows in-frame clones only, minus some. Counted here are 200,000 to 250,000 clones, 84% occurring once; the ten biggest clones make up about 1.8%. Material for sequencing was PBMCs or T cells enriched from blood (not recorded which). Receptor source: a man aged 55 to 70 who had recovered from COVID-19.

The gene calls are TRBV24-1 and TRBJ1-2, with D unclear. Germline CDR1 is KGHDR and CDR2 is SFDVKD. The germline V and J ends were trimmed by 9 bases and 2 bases, with 18 bases remaining between them. The CDR3 extends over 15 amino acids. The CDR3 nucleotides are TGTGCCACCCCCCGGTACCTGGCGGAGAACTATGGCTACACCTTC. This sequence encodes CATPRYLAENYGYTF.

The chain combines TRBV19 with TRBJ1-1; 8 nucleotides align to TRBD1. V lost 6 bases and J lost 0; bases outside the gene matches: 9. This CDR3 has 16 residues. Germline V gives CDR1 LNHDA, CDR2 SQIVND (reference sequence). The CDR3 is CASRADRGDMNTEAFF. Written as DNA, the CDR3 is TGTGCCAGTAGGGCCGACAGGGGTGACATGAACACTGAAGCTTTCTTT.

The chain joins TRBV29-1 to TRBJ1-2, with D unresolved. Germline V gene lookup returns CDR1 SQVTM and CDR2 ANQGSEA. Trimming stripped 2 bases from V and 4 bases from J, with 8 bases between. CDR3 length: 12 residues. The CDR3 is CSVEITVYGYTF. In nucleotides, the CDR3 is TGCAGCGTTGAAATAACTGTCTATGGCTACACCTTC.

V gene TRBV7-8 combines with J gene TRBJ1-2; 7 bases fit TRBD1. Germline V CDR1 and CDR2: SGHVS, FQNEAQ. The trim removed 0 bases at V and 4 bases at J, leaving 8 bases unmatched. The CDR3 covers 16 residues. The CDR3 reads CASSLAYGGQSYGYTF. The CDR3 DNA sequence: TGTGCCAGCAGCTTAGCGTACGGGGGACAGAGCTATGGCTACACCTTC. The whole variable domain, remainder taken from reference TRBV7-8 and TRBJ1-2, is GAGVSQSPRYKVAKRGQDVALRCDPISGHVSLFWYQQALGQGPEFLTYFQNEAQLDKSGLPSDRFFAERPEGSVSTLKIQRTQQEDSAVYLCASSLAYGGQSYGYTFGSGTRLTVV.

This chain joins TRBV7-9 and TRBJ2-7; maybe TRBD1 (7 bases). The CDR3 is 12 amino acids. Trimming left V 6 bases short and J 3 bases short, with 9 bases between. Per germline, CDR1 SEHNR and CDR2 FQNEAQ (reference sequence). The CDR3 DNA reads as TGTGCCAGCAGGCGGGACAGCTACGAGCAGTACTTC. Protein: CASRRDSYEQYF.

This clone was observed a handful of times. The chain employs TRBV4-3 and TRBJ2-1; TRBD1 aligns across 12 bases. Trimming removed 1 base from V and 7 bases from J; junction bases left unmatched: 8. Germline CDR1 LGHNA, CDR2 YSLEER. The CDR3 is 17 amino acids. This CDR3 reads CASSQGAGTGGRNEQFF. In DNA form, the CDR3 reads TGCGCCAGCAGCCAAGGGGCCGGGACAGGGGGCCGAAATGAGCAGTTCTTC.

The V call is TRBV7-2, the J call TRBJ2-1; 8 bases align to TRBD1. This CDR3 is built from 15 residues. V gave up 5 bases and J gave up 0 bases; unmatched junction bases: 3. Germline V gene data show CDR1 as SGHTA and CDR2 as FQGNSA. The CDR3 DNA is TGTGCCAGCAGCAGTACAGGGGGCTCCTACAATGAGCAGTTCTTC. Residues: CASSSTGGSYNEQFF.

The gene calls are TRBV7-2 and TRBJ2-3; TRBD2 matches 7 bases. V lost 3 bases and J lost 2; bases outside the gene matches: 5. The germline V gene has CDR1 SGHTA and CDR2 FQGNSA. The CDR3 runs 15 residues. The chain's CDR3 is CASSFPAGPTDTQYF. The CDR3 coding sequence is TGTGCCAGCAGCTTTCCAGCGGGACCCACAGATACGCAGTATTTT.

This clone appeared a single time. The chain combines TRBV18 with TRBJ1-5, with 8 bases matching TRBD1. This CDR3 has 14 amino acids. CDR1 and CDR2 from the germline V gene are KGHSH and LQKENI. After removal of 3 bases from V and 7 bases from J, the junction contained 5 bases not matched to a gene. In DNA, the CDR3 is TGTGCCAGCTCACCGCAGGGGGCTAGGCAGCCCCAGCATTTT. It codes for CASSPQGARQPQHF.

The CDR3 protein is CASSQATGGSYNSPLHF. In DNA form, the CDR3 reads TGTGCCAGCAGCCAAGCAACAGGGGGCTCGTATAATTCACCCCTCCACTTT. The chain recombines TRBV3-1 (or the pseudogene TRBV3-2) with TRBJ1-6; 9 bases are a match to TRBD1. Germline-derived CDR1 and CDR2 are LGHDT and YNNKEL (reference sequence). The J segment lost 4 bases and the V segment lost 1 base, leaving 5 bases of the junction unmatched. The CDR3 runs to 17 residues.

The genes are TRBV11-3 and TRBJ2-2; 8 positions agree with TRBD1. After removal of 4 bases from V and 3 bases from J, the junction contained 4 bases not matched to a gene. Germline V gives CDR1 SGHNT, CDR2 YENEEA. The CDR3 contains 15 residues. The CDR3 region is CASSSGTGYTGELFF. The DNA of the CDR3 is TGTGCCAGCAGCTCCGGGACAGGATACACCGGGGAGCTGTTTTTT. The variable domain in full, completed from reference TRBV11-3 and TRBJ2-2, reads EAGVVQSPRYKIIEKKQPVAFWCNPISGHNTLYWYLQNLGQGPELLIRYENEEAVDDSQLPKDRFSAERLKGVDSTLKIQPAELGDSAVYLCASSSGTGYTGELFFGEGSRLTVL.

This clone was detected only a few times. The rearrangement links TRBV7-2 to TRBJ2-7; D is undetermined. The CDR3 has 14 residues. The germline V gene encodes CDR1 SGHTA and CDR2 FQGNSA. The V and J ends lost 0 bases and 5 bases respectively, with 11 bases between them. The CDR3 DNA is TGTGCCAGCAGCTTAGCCGGCTCAGGCAACGAGCAGTACTTC. Protein: CASSLAGSGNEQYF.

V usage is TRBV7-2 and J usage is TRBJ1-1; D is ambiguous. The V gene's germline CDR1 is SGHTA and CDR2 FQGNSA. This CDR3 has 14 amino acids. Trimming removed 0 bases at V and 1 base at J, with 6 bases between. This chain's CDR3 is CASSLAPGNTEAFF. In DNA form, the CDR3 reads TGTGCCAGCAGCTTAGCTCCAGGGAACACTGAAGCTTTCTTT. Drawing the rest from reference TRBV7-2 and TRBJ1-1, the complete variable domain is GAGVSQSPSNKVTEKGKDVELRCDPISGHTALYWYRQSLGQGLEFLIYFQGNSAPDKSGLPSDRFSAERTGGSVSTLTIQRTQQEDSAVYLCASSLAPGNTEAFFGQGTRLTVV.

The rearrangement joins TRBV12-5 to TRBJ2-1; TRBD1 matches at 9 bases. This CDR3 is 14 amino acids long. Germline lookup yields CDR1 LGHNT and CDR2 FRNRAP. Trimming removed 6 bases from V and 8 bases from J; junction bases left unmatched: 8. CDR3 sequence: CASGSGQGRDEQFF. The CDR3 DNA reads TGTGCTAGTGGATCCGGACAGGGGAGGGATGAGCAGTTCTTC.

The rearrangement links TRBV19 to TRBJ2-3; D gene ambiguous. Between the trimmed V and J ends, which lost 7 bases and 0 bases, there was a span of 11 bases. Per the germline V gene, CDR1 is LNHDA and CDR2 is SQIVND (reference sequence). The CDR3 covers 14 residues. Here the CDR3 reads CASNWRRSTDTQYF. Here the CDR3 DNA reads TGTGCCAGTAATTGGCGGCGGAGCACAGATACGCAGTATTTT.

V gene TRBV6-4 combines with J gene TRBJ2-3, with 8 nucleotides matching TRBD2. The V gene end was trimmed by 4 bases and the J gene end by 1 base; junction bases not matched to a gene: 4. The length of the CDR3 is 15 residues. In germline, CDR1 is MRHNA, CDR2 SNTAGT. Written as DNA, the CDR3 is TGTGCCAGCAGTGTGGCGGGGGGCGGCACAGATACGCAGTATTTT. This sequence encodes CASSVAGGGTDTQYF.

The chain is built from TRBV19 and TRBJ1-4; the D is unclear. V lost 5 bases to trimming and J lost 0 bases, with 13 bases between them. The CDR3 runs to 16 residues. Germline CDR1 and CDR2: LNHDA and SQIVND (reference sequence). CDR3 protein: CASSEGLIATNEKLFF. The CDR3 coding sequence is TGTGCCAGTAGTGAGGGCCTCATTGCAACTAATGAAAAACTGTTTTTT.

This chain links TRBV3-1 (or the pseudogene TRBV3-2) with TRBJ1-3; D is perhaps TRBD1 (6 bases). The CDR3 covers 19 residues. Per germline, CDR1 LGHDT and CDR2 YNNKEL (reference sequence). V lost 5 bases and J 0 bases, leaving 23 bases between the germline ends. The CDR3 loop is CASSDQTGPLLRSGNTIYF. CDR3 bases: TGTGCCAGCAGCGATCAGACAGGACCCCTACTTCGCTCTGGAAACACCATATATTTT.

At least ten counts were recorded for this clone. The rearrangement links TRBV10-2 to TRBJ1-1; the match to TRBD1 covers 10 bases. With V trimmed by 6 bases and J by 4 bases, 5 bases remained unmatched. The CDR3 runs to 14 residues. CDR1 is WSHSY and CDR2 is SAAADI in the germline V gene. This chain's CDR3 is CASRDRGIGTEAFF. In nucleotides, the CDR3 is TGCGCCAGCAGGGACAGGGGGATCGGCACTGAAGCTTTCTTT.

This clone was detected once. This chain uses TRBV6-4 with TRBJ2-1; D ambiguous. Per the germline V gene, CDR1 is MRHNA and CDR2 is SNTAGT. Deletions cut 4 bases from V and 4 bases from J, with 8 bases between. CDR3 size: 13 residues. The CDR3, as DNA: TGTGCCAGCAGTGTGTCCAGATACAATGAGCAGTTCTTC. It is translated as CASSVSRYNEQFF.

This clone occurred a few times. CDR3 in DNA: TGTGCCAGCAGCATCGACAGGGGTGGCGGCTACACCTTC. Translation: CASSIDRGGGYTF. V usage is TRBV7-9 and J usage is TRBJ1-2; 8 bases are a match to TRBD1. Looked up from germline, CDR1 is SEHNR and CDR2 is FQNEAQ (reference sequence). The V gene end was trimmed by 5 bases and the J gene end by 8 bases; junction bases not matched to a gene: 7. This CDR3 region has 13 residues.

The rearrangement uses TRBV5-1 and TRBJ1-6; 10 nucleotides line up with TRBD1. The germline V gene has CDR1 SGHRS and CDR2 YFSETQ. The CDR3 spans 16 residues. Trimming cost V 0 bases and J 9 bases; bases outside gene matches: 6. The CDR3 nucleotides read TGCGCCAGCAGCTTGGATTGGGGGACAGGGGCTTCACCCCTCCACTTT. Protein product: CASSLDWGTGASPLHF.

The rearrangement joins TRBV5-1 to TRBJ1-5, with a weak D call TRBD1 (5 bases). The CDR3 contains 16 residues. Germline assignment: CDR1 SGHRS and CDR2 YFSETQ. V shed 0 bases and J shed 6 bases, with 16 bases lying between them. The CDR3 sequence is CASSLEGSGFGQPQHF. CDR3 in DNA: TGCGCCAGCAGCTTGGAAGGGTCAGGGTTTGGTCAGCCCCAGCATTTT.

The gene calls are TRBV2 and TRBJ1-4; 7 bases are a match to TRBD1. The CDR3 is made up of 11 amino acids. Losses at the gene ends were 10 bases for V and 10 bases for J; bases not matched to a gene: 6. Germline V gene data show CDR1 as SNHLY and CDR2 as FYNNEI. CDR3 sequence (DNA): TGTGCCACTTACAGGGGTGGAAAACTGTTTTTT. Translating gives CATYRGGKLFF.

This clone has only one observation. V is TRBV4-2 and J is TRBJ2-3, with TRBD2 matching 9 bases. There are 16 residues in the CDR3. V was clipped by 5 bases and J by 6 bases; unmatched bases: 12. Germline CDR1 is LGHNA and CDR2 is YNFKEQ. CDR3 residues: CASSRASGMHTDTQYF. In nucleotides, the CDR3 is TGTGCCAGCAGCAGGGCTAGCGGGATGCACACCGATACGCAGTATTTT.

The chain links TRBV5-1 to TRBJ2-7; possibly TRBD1 for D (5 bases). This CDR3 has 15 amino acids. V was shortened by 0 bases and J by 2 bases, with 12 bases between the two germline ends. Per the germline V gene, CDR1 is SGHRS and CDR2 is YFSETQ. Here the CDR3 reads CASSLGPGLTYEQYF. The DNA of the CDR3 is TGCGCCAGCAGCTTGGGGCCAGGGTTAACCTACGAGCAGTACTTC. Combining the CDR3 with reference TRBV5-1 and TRBJ2-7 gives the whole variable domain KAGVTQTPRYLIKTRGQQVTLSCSPISGHRSVSWYQQTPGQGLQFLFEYFSETQRNKGNFPGRFSGRQFSNSRSEMNVSTLELGDSALYLCASSLGPGLTYEQYFGPGTRLTVT.

The rearrangement joins TRBV4-2 to TRBJ2-2; 7 bases are a match to TRBD2. Germline V gene data show CDR1 as LGHNA and CDR2 as YNFKEQ. After removal of 1 base from V and 0 bases from J, the junction contained 11 bases not matched to a gene. CDR3 length equals 19 residues. CDR3 residues: CASSQGFSSGDTNTGELFF. The CDR3 nucleotides read TGTGCCAGCAGCCAAGGGTTCTCCAGCGGGGATACGAACACCGGGGAGCTGTTTTTT.